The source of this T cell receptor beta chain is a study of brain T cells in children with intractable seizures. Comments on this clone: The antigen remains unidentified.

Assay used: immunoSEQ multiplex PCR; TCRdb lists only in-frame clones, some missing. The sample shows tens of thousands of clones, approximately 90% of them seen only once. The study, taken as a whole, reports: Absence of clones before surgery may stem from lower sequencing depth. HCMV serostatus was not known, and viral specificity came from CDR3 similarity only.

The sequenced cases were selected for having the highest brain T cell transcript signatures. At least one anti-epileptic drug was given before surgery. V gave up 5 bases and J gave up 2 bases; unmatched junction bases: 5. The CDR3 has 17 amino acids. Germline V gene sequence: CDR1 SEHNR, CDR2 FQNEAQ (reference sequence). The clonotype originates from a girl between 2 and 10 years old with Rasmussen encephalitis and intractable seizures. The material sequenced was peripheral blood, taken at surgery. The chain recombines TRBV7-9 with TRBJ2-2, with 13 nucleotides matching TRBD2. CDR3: CASSPWTSGSNTGELFF. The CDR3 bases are TGTGCCAGCAGCCCATGGACTAGCGGGAGTAACACCGGGGAGCTGTTTTTT. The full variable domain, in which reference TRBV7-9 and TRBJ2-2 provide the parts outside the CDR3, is DTGVSQNPRHKITKRGQNVTFRCDPISEHNRLYWYRQTLGQGPEFLTYFQNEAQLEKSRLLSDRFSAERPKGSFSTLEIQRTEQGDSAMYLCASSPWTSGSNTGELFFGEGSRLTVL.